Following are 30 T cell receptor beta chains from one sample sequenced in a study of response to subunit inactivated influenza vaccine. TCRdb used MiXCR to reprocess the RT-PCR reads, holding one entry per CDR3 protein. The sample holds more than 600,000 distinct CDR3 sequences; around 20% are singletons and the top ten take about 11%. The sample consisted of PBMCs from blood, taken roughly 5 days after vaccination. These receptors originate from a man between 45 and 60 years old who received an inactivated influenza vaccine.

The chain has TRBV20-1 and TRBJ2-3, with 11 nucleotides matching TRBD2. Trimming at V came to 3 bases and at J to 2 bases, leaving 4 bases not matched to a gene. Germline V gene data show CDR1 as DFQATT and CDR2 as SNEGSKA (reference sequence). CDR3 length: 15 amino acids. As DNA, the CDR3 is TGCAGTGCTAGTACTAGCGGGAGTCCCACAGATACGCAGTATTTT. Amino acids: CSASTSGSPTDTQYF.

CDR3 nucleotide sequence: TGCAGCGTTGCCGGAACCGCCGTAAGTAATGAGCAGTTCTTC. Its translation: CSVAGTAVSNEQFF. This chain uses TRBV29-1 with TRBJ2-1, with D unresolved. Germline CDR1 is SQVTM and CDR2 is ANQGSEA. CDR3 length equals 14 residues. V was clipped by 4 bases and J by 7 bases, with 17 bases between them.

This clonotype was counted a few times. The chain couples TRBV7-3 to TRBJ2-1; a weak D match, TRBD1 (5 bases). V was cut by 3 bases and J by 7 bases, with 13 bases left in between. The length of the CDR3 is 14 residues. Germline CDR1 and CDR2: SGHTA and FQGTGA. The CDR3 is CASSLDGAMNEQFF. CDR3 DNA: TGTGCCAGCAGCTTGGATGGGGCGATGAATGAGCAGTTCTTC.

The gene calls are TRBV7-2 and TRBJ2-7; 9 bases match TRBD2. CDR3 length: 17 residues. CDR1 is SGHTA and CDR2 is FQGNSA in the germline V gene. V lost 5 bases, J lost 1 base, and 12 bases stayed unmatched. The CDR3 bases are TGTGCCAGCAGCGAGAAGCGGGGGGATTCTAAATCCTACGAGCAGTACTTC. Its translation: CASSEKRGDSKSYEQYF.

This clonotype was observed many times. This chain connects TRBV27 to TRBJ2-2; TRBD2 aligns across 12 bases. The V gene end was trimmed by 2 bases and the J gene end by 0 bases; junction bases not matched to a gene: 4. Germline assignment: CDR1 MNHEY and CDR2 SMNVEV (reference sequence). The CDR3 has 18 amino acids. The CDR3 reads CASSLLAGGPANTGELFF. DNA for the CDR3: TGTGCCAGCAGTTTACTAGCGGGGGGGCCCGCGAACACCGGGGAGCTGTTTTTT.

The chain recombines TRBV4-2 with TRBJ2-1; D uncertain. CDR3 length: 16 amino acids. V shed 1 base and J shed 9 bases, with 19 bases lying between them. Germline assignment: CDR1 LGHNA and CDR2 YNFKEQ. The CDR3 loop is CASSQVGPSGGGEQFF. CDR3 nucleotide sequence: TGTGCCAGCAGCCAAGTCGGTCCCTCCGGTGGCGGTGAGCAGTTCTTC.

This clonotype turned up a few times. The V and J genes are TRBV29-1 and TRBJ2-3, with D perhaps TRBD1 (6 bases). This CDR3 comprises 16 residues. The V end lost 4 bases, the J end lost 0 bases, and 17 bases lay between the germline ends. Germline CDR1 and CDR2: SQVTM and ANQGSEA. The CDR3 loop reads CSVVGSDRTSTDTQYF. CDR3 bases: TGCAGCGTTGTCGGGTCGGACAGAACTAGCACAGATACGCAGTATTTT.

This clonotype was detected ten times or more. The rearrangement links TRBV5-1 to TRBJ2-3; 8 bases match TRBD2. The V gene's germline CDR1 is SGHRS and CDR2 YFSETQ. The CDR3 is made up of 14 amino acids. The V and J ends lost 3 bases and 2 bases, in that order; junction bases with no gene match: 2. CDR3 loop: CASSSGLVTDTQYF. CDR3 nucleotide sequence: TGCGCCAGCAGCTCGGGACTAGTCACAGATACGCAGTATTTT. Using reference TRBV5-1 and TRBJ2-3 for the parts outside the CDR3, the full variable domain is KAGVTQTPRYLIKTRGQQVTLSCSPISGHRSVSWYQQTPGQGLQFLFEYFSETQRNKGNFPGRFSGRQFSNSRSEMNVSTLELGDSALYLCASSSGLVTDTQYFGPGTRLTVL.

The chain recombines TRBV7-8 with TRBJ2-1, with D unresolved. The CDR3 covers 13 residues. Trimming stripped 0 bases from V and 8 bases from J, with 8 bases between. Germline V gives CDR1 SGHVS, CDR2 FQNEAQ. CDR3 nucleotide sequence: TGTGCCAGCAGCTTAGCTGTAGGTGATGAGCAGTTCTTC. Its translation: CASSLAVGDEQFF.

Only a few counts were recorded for this clonotype. V is TRBV20-1 and J is TRBJ1-6; weak D call: TRBD1 (5 bases). Germline V gives CDR1 DFQATT, CDR2 SNEGSKA (reference sequence). The CDR3 spans 15 residues. Trimming removed 4 bases from V and 5 bases from J, with 15 bases in between. The CDR3 coding sequence is TGCAGTGCTAATTACCCGGGACGTAATAATTCACCCCTCCACTTT. This sequence encodes CSANYPGRNNSPLHF.

There are a few counts of this clonotype. The rearrangement links TRBV29-1 to TRBJ2-7, with 9 bases identical to TRBD2. Germline CDR1 is SQVTM and CDR2 is ANQGSEA. The CDR3 length is 13 residues. The J segment lost 1 base and the V segment lost 6 bases, leaving 4 bases of the junction unmatched. DNA of the CDR3: TGCAGCGTGAGCGGACTAGCGTCCTACGAGCAGTACTTC. Its translation: CSVSGLASYEQYF.

The chain is built from TRBV5-6 and TRBJ1-4; D perhaps matches TRBD1 (6 bases). Between the trimmed V and J ends, which lost 3 bases and 3 bases, there was a span of 12 bases. Germline V lookup: CDR1 SGHDT, CDR2 YYEEEE. This CDR3 spans 15 amino acids. CDR3 region: CASSSTGSANEKLFF. The DNA for the CDR3 is TGTGCCAGCAGCTCGACAGGCTCCGCTAATGAAAAACTGTTTTTT. The whole variable domain, remainder taken from reference TRBV5-6 and TRBJ1-4, is DAGVTQSPTHLIKTRGQQVTLRCSPKSGHDTVSWYQQALGQGPQFIFQYYEEEERQRGNFPDRFSGHQFPNYSSELNVNALLLGDSALYLCASSSTGSANEKLFFGSGTQLSVL.

This clonotype was counted a few times. The V and J genes are TRBV12-3 or TRBV12-4 and TRBJ2-5, with 11 nucleotides matching TRBD2. The CDR3 covers 15 residues. After removal of 1 base from V and 7 bases from J, the junction contained 5 bases not matched to a gene. The CDR3 DNA sequence: TGTGCCAGCAGTTTAGGACTAGCGGGACTAGCGACCCAGTACTTC. Translation gives CASSLGLAGLATQYF.

This clonotype occurred a few times. The CDR3 DNA reads as TGTGCCAGCAGTTTAGTGGCGGGGGGGCTGGACGAGCAGTACTTC. As protein: CASSLVAGGLDEQYF. The chain recombines TRBV12-3 or TRBV12-4 with TRBJ2-7; 9 bases are shared with TRBD2. The CDR3 is 15 amino acids. With 1 base clipped from V and 5 bases from J, the junction kept 6 bases outside the gene matches.

This clonotype has only a few counts. The genes are TRBV6-5 and TRBJ2-3; 16 positions match TRBD2. The CDR3 contains 18 residues. J was trimmed by 6 bases and V by 2 bases; bases with no gene match: 8. CDR1 is MNHEY, CDR2 SVGAGI, per germline. The CDR3 loop reads CASSYPGLAGGNKDTQYF. Here the CDR3 DNA reads TGTGCCAGCAGTTACCCGGGACTAGCGGGAGGGAATAAGGATACGCAGTATTTT.

The chain is built from TRBV18 and TRBJ2-2, with D unresolved. The V and J ends lost 6 bases and 2 bases respectively, with 13 bases between them. The germline V gene has CDR1 KGHSH and CDR2 LQKENI. This CDR3 region has 15 residues. CDR3 nucleotide sequence: TGTGCCAGCTCCTCGGCTAGGCCTAACACCGGGGAGCTGTTTTTT. Its translation: CASSSARPNTGELFF.

The chain recombines TRBV20-1 with TRBJ2-1; no reliable D call. Germline CDR1 is DFQATT and CDR2 is SNEGSKA (reference sequence). V lost 4 bases to trimming and J lost 7 bases, with 17 bases between them. The length of the CDR3 is 14 residues. The CDR3 protein is CSATYSLNVNEQFF. The CDR3 region has the DNA TGCAGTGCTACTTACTCTCTTAACGTAAATGAGCAGTTCTTC.

The sample holds a few counts of this clonotype. This chain connects TRBV6-5 to TRBJ2-4; D may correspond to TRBD1 or TRBD2 (5 bases each). The ends were cut back, 2 bases at V and 7 bases at J, with 15 bases in the middle. CDR3 length equals 15 residues. Per germline, CDR1 MNHEY and CDR2 SVGAGI. The CDR3 reads CASSYEGTWGNIQYF. CDR3 nucleotides: TGTGCCAGCAGTTACGAGGGAACTTGGGGGAACATTCAGTACTTC.

The chain joins TRBV7-9 to TRBJ2-3; D is possibly TRBD1 (6 bases). There are 15 residues in the CDR3. CDR1 SEHNR and CDR2 FQNEAQ come from the germline V gene (reference sequence). V lost 5 bases, J lost 3 bases, and 15 bases lay in between. The CDR3, as DNA: TGTGCCAGCAGCCCTCCACAGGGAAGGACAGATACGCAGTATTTT. Its translation: CASSPPQGRTDTQYF. Full variable domain (missing parts from reference TRBV7-9 and TRBJ2-3): DTGVSQNPRHKITKRGQNVTFRCDPISEHNRLYWYRQTLGQGPEFLTYFQNEAQLEKSRLLSDRFSAERPKGSFSTLEIQRTEQGDSAMYLCASSPPQGRTDTQYFGPGTRLTVL.

The chain is built from TRBV5-1 and TRBJ1-4; D might be TRBD1 (5 bases). The germline V and J ends were trimmed by 4 bases and 8 bases, with 15 bases remaining between them. The CDR3 is 14 amino acids. Germline-derived CDR1 and CDR2 are SGHRS and YFSETQ. DNA of the CDR3: TGCGCCAGCAGCCAAGGGACCAAGGGGGAAAAACTGTTTTTT. This translates into CASSQGTKGEKLFF.

The chain links TRBV20-1 to TRBJ1-5; TRBD1 matches at 10 bases. The CDR3 loop spans 14 amino acids. Germline-derived CDR1 and CDR2 are DFQATT and SNEGSKA (reference sequence). The V segment lost 6 bases and the J segment 5 bases; nucleotides outside the gene matches: 7. The CDR3 reads CSARQGARDQPQHF. DNA of the CDR3: TGCAGTGCCAGACAGGGGGCGCGGGATCAGCCCCAGCATTTT.

This clonotype was counted only a few times. The V and J genes are TRBV4-3 and TRBJ2-7, with 7 positions matching TRBD2. Trimming took 0 bases from V and 1 from J; bases not matched to a gene: 6. In germline, CDR1 is LGHNA, CDR2 YSLEER. The CDR3 sequence is 16 residues long. CDR3 in amino acids: CASSQDLGLPSYEQYF. The DNA for the CDR3 is TGCGCCAGCAGCCAAGATTTGGGACTACCATCCTACGAGCAGTACTTC.

This clonotype turned up a few times. The gene calls are TRBV10-3 and TRBJ2-1, with 11 bases fitting TRBD2. This CDR3 comprises 16 residues. V lost 4 bases and J lost 4; bases outside the gene matches: 6. From germline, CDR1 is ENHRY and CDR2 SYGVKD. The CDR3 nucleotides read TGTGCCATCAGTGCGATTAGCGGGAGGGCGTACAATGAGCAGTTCTTC. It translates to CAISAISGRAYNEQFF.

This clonotype was observed a few times. CDR3 residues: CSARPDLSWEQYF. CDR3 sequence (DNA): TGCAGTGCTAGACCGGACCTAAGTTGGGAGCAGTACTTC. The chain has TRBV20-1 and TRBJ2-7, with unresolved D. The V end lost 2 bases, the J end lost 7 bases, and 15 bases lay between the germline ends. Germline V CDR1 and CDR2: DFQATT, SNEGSKA (reference sequence). The length of the CDR3 is 13 residues.

On this clonotype: A read error is possible here, since a much larger clone lies one base away. This chain joins TRBV5-6 and TRBJ2-5; 7 positions match TRBD1. Germline assignment: CDR1 SGHDT and CDR2 YYEEEE. The junction had 4 bases not matched to a gene; V was cut back by 5 bases and J by 3 bases. The CDR3 extends over 13 amino acids. The CDR3 DNA is TGTGCCAGCAGATCCGGGACAGAAGAGACCCAGTACTTC. Amino acid sequence: CASRSGTEETQYF.

This rearrangement joins TRBV7-9 to TRBJ2-7; a weak D match, TRBD1 (6 bases). Germline assignment: CDR1 SEHNR and CDR2 FQNEAQ (reference sequence). Trimming stripped 4 bases from V and 0 bases from J, with 16 bases between. The CDR3 runs to 16 residues. Here the CDR3 reads CASSSPLGRGSYEQYF. The DNA for the CDR3 is TGTGCCAGCAGCTCACCCTTGGGCAGGGGCTCCTACGAGCAGTACTTC. The full variable domain, in which reference TRBV7-9 and TRBJ2-7 provide the parts outside the CDR3, is DTGVSQNPRHKITKRGQNVTFRCDPISEHNRLYWYRQTLGQGPEFLTYFQNEAQLEKSRLLSDRFSAERPKGSFSTLEIQRTEQGDSAMYLCASSSPLGRGSYEQYFGPGTRLTVT.

This clonotype has at least ten counts. This chain joins TRBV12-3 or TRBV12-4 and TRBJ2-2; tentatively, D is TRBD2 (6 bases). V gave up 2 bases and J gave up 1 base, with 11 bases separating them. The CDR3 covers 16 residues. This CDR3 is CASSLRGGRNTGELFF. For the CDR3, the DNA is TGTGCCAGCAGTTTAAGGGGAGGACGGAACACCGGGGAGCTGTTTTTT.

This clonotype was seen only a few times. The chain employs TRBV4-3 and TRBJ1-3, with D possibly being TRBD1 (6 bases). The CDR3 loop spans 16 amino acids. The germline V gene encodes CDR1 LGHNA and CDR2 YSLEER. With 4 bases removed from V and 0 bases from J, the gap between germline ends came to 13 bases. The CDR3 sequence: CASSPGHASSGNTIYF. The CDR3, as DNA: TGCGCCAGCAGCCCGGGACACGCCAGCTCTGGAAACACCATATATTTT.

This clonotype was counted at least ten times. V gene TRBV20-1 combines with J gene TRBJ2-7; 11 bases map to TRBD2. V gave up 3 bases and J gave up 3 bases; unmatched junction bases: 7. CDR1 and CDR2 (germline): DFQATT, SNEGSKA (reference sequence). This CDR3 is built from 15 residues. CDR3 coding DNA: TGCAGTGCTAGGAGGGGACTAGCGGAGGACTACGAGCAGTACTTC. Its protein is CSARRGLAEDYEQYF.

There are a few counts of this clonotype. J is TRBJ2-7 and V is TRBV6-5, with D possibly TRBD2 on 6 matching bases. CDR3 length: 14 residues. V was cut by 2 bases and J by 4 bases, with 12 bases left in between. The V gene's germline CDR1 is MNHEY and CDR2 SVGAGI. Here the CDR3 reads CASSYQVGGYEQYF. DNA of the CDR3: TGTGCCAGCAGTTACCAAGTGGGAGGTTACGAGCAGTACTTC.